A single sample gave rise to the 13 T cell receptor beta chains below, sequenced in a study of regulatory T cells in long-lasting Graves disease. Time point meaning: newly diagnosed GD, antithyroid drugs for less than 3 months. The TCR library was made from RNA that had been extracted from PBMCs in TRIzol. Building of the TCR beta libraries involved iRepertoire HTBI primers and Arm-PCR of CDR3 regions. TCRdb redid the calling of the multiplex PCR reads with MiXCR, one entry per CDR3 protein. The sample holds some 500,000 distinct CDR3 sequences; approximately 15% are singletons and the top ten take roughly 10%. This same sample was also part of a study on T cells in Graves' hyperthyroidism and ophthalmopathy.

The source material was peripheral blood mononuclear cells (PBMCs), sampled at new diagnosis, from a patient treated with antithyroid drugs. These receptors were taken from a man aged 25-45 years with Graves disease.

Concerning this clonotype itself: It may be a read error: a sequence one base away is much more abundant. The J gene is TRBJ2-4, the V gene TRBV6-1, with 13 bases matching TRBD2. Germline V lookup: CDR1 MNHNS, CDR2 SASEGT. The CDR3 extends over 17 amino acids. J gave up 6 bases and V 10 bases, and 15 bases lay outside the gene matches. CDR3 DNA sequence: TGTGCCATTCAGAGGACTAGCGGGGGACGCCCGGGAAACATTCAGTACTTC. Residues: CAIQRTSGGRPGNIQYF.

V usage is TRBV6-1 and J usage is TRBJ2-7; TRBD1 matches 8 bases. This CDR3 has 11 residues. CDR1 is MNHNS and CDR2 is SASEGT in the germline V gene. V lost 10 bases, J lost 4 bases, and 3 bases stayed unmatched. The chain's CDR3 is CATQGAYEQYF. The CDR3 nucleotides are TGTGCCACCCAGGGGGCTTACGAGCAGTACTTC.

This clonotype was seen a few times. The V call is TRBV24-1, the J call TRBJ2-3, with D perhaps TRBD2 (7 bases). Trimming pared 7 bases from V and 3 bases from J, leaving 22 bases between. CDR1 KGHDR and CDR2 SFDVKD come from the germline V gene. The CDR3 is 17 amino acids. The CDR3 DNA reads as TGTGCCACCAGCTCTCACGGGGGGCCCCTTGGGACAGATACGCAGTATTTT. Translated, it gives CATSSHGGPLGTDTQYF.

A remark on this clonotype: At one end the junction does not follow the germline gene, possibly because of a read error. J is TRBJ2-7 and V is TRBV2; possible D gene TRBD1, 6 bases. Germline lookup yields CDR1 SNHLY and CDR2 FYNNEI. The CDR3 extends over 13 amino acids. The CDR3, as DNA: TGTGCCAGCAGCGCCACAGGGCCCTACGAGCGGTACTTC. Translated: CASSATGPYERYF.

Note on this clonotype: Possible read error: a much larger clone is one base away. J is TRBJ2-7 and V is TRBV28; 7 bases align to TRBD2. This CDR3 spans 16 amino acids. Unmatched junction bases numbered 11, after V lost 1 base and J lost 5 bases. The germline gives CDR1 MDHEN, CDR2 SYDVKM. The CDR3 sequence: CASSLLGGVEFDEQYF. CDR3 sequence (DNA): TGTGCCAGCAGTTTATTGGGGGGGGTGGAGTTTGACGAGCAGTACTTC.

The genes are TRBV18 and TRBJ1-6; D may be TRBD1 (5 bases). V gave up 3 bases and J gave up 5 bases, with 17 bases separating them. The CDR3 consists of 17 residues. The germline gives CDR1 KGHSH, CDR2 LQKENI. The CDR3 nucleotides read TGTGCCAGCTCACCCCAGGGCCCTCAGACTAATAATTCACCCCTCCACTTT. Translated, it gives CASSPQGPQTNNSPLHF. The whole variable domain, remainder taken from reference TRBV18 and TRBJ1-6, is NAGVMQNPRHLVRRRGQEARLRCSPMKGHSHVYWYRQLPEEGLKFMVYLQKENIIDESGMPKERFSAEFPKEGPSILRIQQVVRGDSAAYFCASSPQGPQTNNSPLHFGNGTRLTVT.

The sample holds many counts of this clonotype. V usage is TRBV3-1 and J usage is TRBJ2-1, with 8 bases that match TRBD1. The tail of the sequence fits TRBJ2-5 better, so the J call may be wrong. Looked up from germline, CDR1 is LGHDT and CDR2 is YNNKEL (reference sequence). The CDR3 extends over 16 amino acids. The CDR3 loop is CASSQGQGLRLETQYF. In DNA form, the CDR3 reads TGTGCCAGCAGCCAAGGACAGGGGTTGAGGTTAGAGACCCAGTACTTC.

The chain links TRBV19 to TRBJ2-3, with 8 bases lining up with TRBD2. The V gene's germline CDR1 is LNHDA and CDR2 SQIVND (reference sequence). The CDR3 has 14 residues. V lost 5 bases and J lost 3; bases outside the gene matches: 4. The CDR3 spells CASSRGGQTDTQYF. In nucleotides, the CDR3 is TGTGCCAGTAGTCGGGGGGGGCAAACAGATACGCAGTATTTT.

This clonotype occurred a few times. The rearrangement joins TRBV28 to TRBJ1-4; a weak D match, TRBD1 (6 bases). Germline CDR1 MDHEN, CDR2 SYDVKM. Trimming pared 6 bases from V and 4 bases from J, leaving 12 bases between. This CDR3 comprises 14 residues. This CDR3 reads CASREGGDNEKLFF. The CDR3 DNA reads TGTGCCAGCAGGGAAGGGGGGGATAATGAAAAACTGTTTTTT.

This clonotype was seen many times. The rearrangement uses TRBV29-1 and TRBJ1-1; 9 nucleotides match TRBD1. The CDR3 totals 13 residues. The trim removed 6 bases at V and 4 bases at J, leaving 6 bases unmatched. Germline V gene data show CDR1 as SQVTM and CDR2 as ANQGSEA. CDR3 bases: TGCAGCGTATCACAGGGGGCTGGCACTGAAGCTTTCTTT. Its translation is CSVSQGAGTEAFF.

There are many counts of this clonotype. The V gene is TRBV20-1, the J gene TRBJ2-7; TRBD2 agrees at 12 bases. The length of the CDR3 is 18 residues. With V trimmed by 2 bases and J by 3 bases, 14 bases remained unmatched. Germline V gene lookup returns CDR1 DFQATT and CDR2 SNEGSKA (reference sequence). DNA of the CDR3: TGCAGTGCTAGACGGACTAGCGGGATGTGGGCCGTGGGCTACGAGCAGTACTTC. Residues: CSARRTSGMWAVGYEQYF.

This clonotype came up a few times. This chain joins TRBV20-1 and TRBJ2-1; 8 bases align to TRBD1. The CDR3 spans 13 residues. Germline lookup yields CDR1 DFQATT and CDR2 SNEGSKA (reference sequence). With 3 bases clipped from V and 8 bases from J, the junction kept 6 bases outside the gene matches. The CDR3: CSARDQGADEQFF. In DNA form, the CDR3 reads TGCAGTGCTAGGGATCAGGGGGCCGATGAGCAGTTCTTC.

Notes on this clonotype: Possible read error: a much larger clone is one base away. The chain recombines TRBV12-3 or TRBV12-4 with TRBJ2-1; D is unclear. Judging by the DNA end, TRBJ2-5 fits better; the J call may be wrong. The CDR3 consists of 13 residues. In DNA, the CDR3 is TGTGCCATCAGTTTCTGGGATGGGGAGACCCAGTACTTC. Protein: CAISFWDGETQYF.